The T cell receptor beta chain described here comes from a study of blood T cell repertoires in COVID-19. In the study overall: Acute and convalescent COVID-19 specimens originated in the United States, Italy and Spain.

This CDR3 has 12 residues. The V and J ends lost 4 bases and 1 base respectively, with 8 bases between them. Germline CDR1 and CDR2: SQVTM and ANQGSEA. As originally analysed: Using reference gene primer amplification, nucleated cell counts were estimated. TCRdb's table, derived via immunoSEQ multiplex PCR, lists solely in-frame clones and lacks some. V and J calls and clone size are those listed in that table; D and trimming were worked out from the DNA. The data show under 85,000 clones, 90% seen once. The J gene is TRBJ2-7, the V gene TRBV29-1; a weak D match, TRBD2 (6 bases). The sequence came from a man aged 50 or older with acute or convalescent COVID-19. Sequenced: peripheral blood. In DNA form, the CDR3 reads TGCAGCGTTGGGACTAATTCCTACGAGCAGTACTTC. Amino acid sequence: CSVGTNSYEQYF.